This TCR beta chain was observed in a study of T cell responses to AZD1222 COVID-19 vaccine. Data came from immunoSEQ multiplex PCR; TCRdb stores just in-frame clones and leaves some out. The data show 95,000 to 150,000 clones, 85% to 95% seen once. Concerning this clone itself: The antigen is not known.

V shed 11 bases and J 2 bases; nucleotides not matched to a gene: 7. Germline CDR1 is SGHVS and CDR2 is FQNEAQ. CDR3 length equals 13 residues. Study-level findings and limits: Unmutated regions of variants are reportedly targeted by nearly half of spike-specific TCRs. The study found vaccine-associated CD4 TCRs spanning spike, dominant at 160-218 and 743-854. The donor cohort was predominantly white British with a female majority, and clonal diversity may have been underestimated.

The chain couples TRBV7-8 to TRBJ2-5; 8 bases line up with TRBD2. This receptor was taken from an adult in good health. The sample here was peripheral blood, taken on day 0 of AZD1222 vaccination. The chain's CDR3 is CASAGGRQETQYF. The DNA for the CDR3 is TGTGCCTCCGCGGGGGGCCGACAAGAGACCCAGTACTTC. The entire variable domain, with the rest obtained from reference TRBV7-8 and TRBJ2-5, is as follows: GAGVSQSPRYKVAKRGQDVALRCDPISGHVSLFWYQQALGQGPEFLTYFQNEAQLDKSGLPSDRFFAERPEGSVSTLKIQRTQQEDSAVYLCASAGGRQETQYFGPGTRLLVL.